This entry lists 24 T cell receptor beta chains sequenced from one sample in a study of radiotherapy plus CTLA-4 blockade in lung cancer. Produced via immunoSEQ multiplex PCR; TCRdb's table is partial and in-frame only. The table records 32,000 or so clones, around 74% of them present only once. The sequenced sample was peripheral blood, obtained from a patient treated with radiotherapy plus ipilimumab. These receptors came from a human donor with non-small cell lung cancer that progressed on radiotherapy plus ipilimumab.

The CDR3 region is CASSYLITALGVHTDTQYF. Here the CDR3 DNA reads TGTGCCAGCAGCTACCTAATTACCGCTTTGGGAGTACATACAGATACGCAGTATTTT. The rearrangement uses TRBV11-3 and TRBJ2-3; possible D gene TRBD2, 5 bases. Germline CDR1 and CDR2: SGHNT and YENEEA. V gave up 4 bases and J gave up 3 bases, with 26 bases separating them. This CDR3 is 19 amino acids long.

This clone was detected a few times. The rearrangement uses TRBV21-1 and TRBJ2-5. TRBV21-1 represents a pseudogene. The CDR3 length is 15 residues. The CDR3, as DNA: TGTGCCAGCAGAATCTGCTACACTTTCTCTGAGACCCAGTACTTC. Residues: CASRICYTFSETQYF.

This clone was observed a handful of times. The chain is built from TRBV7-9 and TRBJ1-2; TRBD1 matches at 11 bases. J lost 6 bases, V lost 5 bases, and 5 bases had no gene match. The CDR3 loop spans 14 amino acids. The germline gives CDR1 SEHNR, CDR2 FQNEAQ (reference sequence). This chain's CDR3 is CASSLGQGVDGYTF. DNA of the CDR3: TGTGCCAGCAGCCTGGGACAGGGGGTCGATGGCTACACCTTC.

The chain recombines TRBV9 with TRBJ2-5; D is perhaps TRBD1 or TRBD2 (5 bases each). The V gene lost 4 bases and the J gene lost 5 bases, with 18 bases spanning the gap. The CDR3 sequence is 15 residues long. CDR1 SGDLS and CDR2 YYNGEE come from the germline V gene. The CDR3 is CASSPPGTGRETQYF. CDR3 DNA sequence: TGTGCCAGCAGCCCCCCTGGGACGGGCCGGGAGACCCAGTACTTC.

V and J are TRBV6-6 and TRBJ1-5, with TRBD1 identical over 8 bases. Germline values: CDR1 MNHNY, CDR2 SVGAGI (reference sequence). CDR3 size: 16 residues. V gave up 0 bases and J gave up 6 bases; unmatched junction bases: 7. As DNA, the CDR3 is TGTGCCAGCAGTTACTCAGGGGGGGGGACAGGTCAGCCCCAGCATTTT. Residues: CASSYSGGGTGQPQHF.

The chain joins TRBV19 to TRBJ1-1; D call uncertain. Trimming stripped 8 bases from V and 2 bases from J, with 12 bases between. The CDR3 is 13 amino acids. Germline V lookup: CDR1 LNHDA, CDR2 SQIVND (reference sequence). The CDR3: CASAVFPNTEAFF. The CDR3 bases are TGTGCCAGTGCGGTGTTCCCTAACACTGAAGCTTTCTTT.

This chain links TRBV4-2 with TRBJ2-1, with D possibly being TRBD2 (5 bases). Trimming shortened V by 3 bases and J by 8 bases, and 17 bases separated the two germline ends. The CDR3 loop spans 15 amino acids. In germline, CDR1 is LGHNA, CDR2 YNFKEQ. The CDR3 DNA is TGTGCCAGCAGCCAGGCCAACTTTGTGGGAGATGAGCAGTTCTTC. It encodes CASSQANFVGDEQFF.

The rearrangement joins TRBV6-5 to TRBJ1-2; 7 bases match TRBD1. The germline CDR1 and CDR2 sequences are MNHEY and SVGAGI. This CDR3 has 14 residues. V lost 4 bases and J lost 4; bases outside the gene matches: 6. The CDR3 here is CASSSQGGGYGYTF. In nucleotides, the CDR3 is TGTGCCAGCAGTTCCCAGGGGGGGGGCTATGGCTACACCTTC.

The chain employs TRBV27 and TRBJ1-5, with D hard to call. CDR1 MNHEY and CDR2 SMNVEV come from the germline V gene (reference sequence). V lost 1 base and J 0 bases, leaving 1 base between the germline ends. This CDR3 contains 13 residues. The CDR3 sequence is CASSLFSNQPQHF. DNA of the CDR3: TGTGCCAGCAGTTTATTTAGCAATCAGCCCCAGCATTTT.

This clone is a singleton in its sample. The chain combines TRBV27 with TRBJ2-1; D might be TRBD1 (7 bases). The V end was cut by 10 bases, the J end by 8 bases, with 18 bases between. CDR3 length equals 13 residues. Germline assignment: CDR1 MNHEY and CDR2 SMNVEV (reference sequence). CDR3 nucleotide sequence: TGTGCCACCTCAGGGGGGCGGAAGGATGAGCAGTTCTTC. It translates to CATSGGRKDEQFF.

The V call is TRBV7-9, the J call TRBJ1-2; 10 nucleotides line up with TRBD1. V was pared by 2 bases and J by 5 bases, with 8 bases of the junction left unmatched. Germline CDR1 and CDR2: SEHNR and FQNEAQ (reference sequence). CDR3 length equals 16 residues. This chain's CDR3 is CASSLYGDRGGYGYTF. CDR3 bases: TGTGCCAGCAGCTTATATGGGGACAGGGGAGGGTATGGCTACACCTTC.

This clone has just a few counts. The CDR3 coding sequence is TGTGCCAGCAGCTTCGGTGGAAGCAATGAGCAGTTCTTC. Its protein product is CASSFGGSNEQFF. The V call is TRBV5-7, the J call TRBJ2-1; D remains unclear. TRBV5-7 is given ORF status, its function remaining uncertain. This CDR3 has 13 amino acids. V was clipped by 2 bases and J by 6 bases, with 9 bases between them.

V and J are TRBV7-2 and TRBJ2-5; D ambiguous. Looked up from germline, CDR1 is SGHTA and CDR2 is FQGNSA. The CDR3 is 15 amino acids. V lost 1 base, J lost 1 base, and 10 bases lay in between. In nucleotides, the CDR3 is TGTGCCAGCAGCTTAGGAAGGCAGGCCCAAGAGACCCAGTACTTC. It yields the protein CASSLGRQAQETQYF.

The V call is TRBV5-1, the J call TRBJ1-1; D not resolved. The CDR3 contains 13 residues. CDR1 is SGHRS, CDR2 YFSETQ, per germline. V lost 0 bases and J lost 7, with 10 bases in between. The DNA for the CDR3 is TGCGCCAGCAGCTTGGGGCAGACGATTGAAGCTTTCTTT. Amino acid sequence: CASSLGQTIEAFF. The variable domain in full, completed from reference TRBV5-1 and TRBJ1-1, reads KAGVTQTPRYLIKTRGQQVTLSCSPISGHRSVSWYQQTPGQGLQFLFEYFSETQRNKGNFPGRFSGRQFSNSRSEMNVSTLELGDSALYLCASSLGQTIEAFFGQGTRLTVV.

Only a few counts were recorded for this clone. The chain joins TRBV9 to TRBJ2-7; 9 bases align to TRBD2. CDR1 is SGDLS and CDR2 is YYNGEE in the germline V gene. The CDR3 extends over 14 amino acids. The ends lost 4 bases at V and 4 bases at J; junction bases unmatched: 6. Here the CDR3 DNA reads TGTGCCAGCAGCACGACTAGCGGAGCTTACGAGCAGTACTTC. Its protein product is CASSTTSGAYEQYF.

A few counts support this clone. The rearrangement uses TRBV6-5 and TRBJ2-2, with 10 positions matching TRBD1. The CDR3 is made up of 15 amino acids. Germline assignment: CDR1 MNHEY and CDR2 SVGAGI. V lost 6 bases and J lost 4; bases outside the gene matches: 5. The DNA of the CDR3 is TGTGCCAGCAGCTCCGGGACAGGGGTCACCGGGGAGCTGTTTTTT. Its translation: CASSSGTGVTGELFF.

The chain joins TRBV18 to TRBJ1-6; D ambiguous. Looked up from germline, CDR1 is KGHSH and CDR2 is LQKENI. The CDR3 is 16 amino acids. The V gene lost 3 bases and the J gene lost 6 bases, with 15 bases spanning the gap. CDR3 region: CASSPRRGQGNSPLHF. DNA of the CDR3: TGTGCCAGCTCACCCCGACGTGGGCAAGGTAATTCACCCCTCCACTTT.

V gene TRBV4-1 combines with J gene TRBJ1-5; 7 bases align to TRBD1. This CDR3 contains 16 residues. Germline V gene data show CDR1 as MGHRA and CDR2 as YSYEKL. V trimming: 0 bases; J trimming: 11 bases; junction bases outside the gene matches: 13. The CDR3 nucleotides are TGCGCCAGCAGCCAAGATCTAGAGGGGGCGGTCAGGACCCAGCATTTT. This gives the protein CASSQDLEGAVRTQHF.

The chain recombines TRBV2 with TRBJ2-3; no clear D gene. There are 14 residues in the CDR3. Germline V gives CDR1 SNHLY, CDR2 FYNNEI. Trimming took 4 bases from V and 0 from J, leaving 8 bases between them. In DNA form, the CDR3 reads TGTGCCAGCAGTGCCCTCACTAGCACAGATACGCAGTATTTT. Its translation: CASSALTSTDTQYF.

In its sample, this clone was seen a few times. The CDR3 protein is CASSPPALNTEAFF. For the CDR3, the DNA is TGTGCCAGCTCACCACCGGCGTTGAACACTGAAGCTTTCTTT. The V gene is TRBV18, the J gene TRBJ1-1; D is undetermined. The CDR3 runs to 14 residues. The V end was cut by 0 bases, the J end by 0 bases, with 5 bases between. The germline gives CDR1 KGHSH, CDR2 LQKENI. Full variable domain (rest looked up from reference TRBV18 and TRBJ1-1): NAGVMQNPRHLVRRRGQEARLRCSPMKGHSHVYWYRQLPEEGLKFMVYLQKENIIDESGMPKERFSAEFPKEGPSILRIQQVVRGDSAAYFCASSPPALNTEAFFGQGTRLTVV.

The genes are TRBV5-5 and TRBJ2-5, with TRBD1 matching over 8 bases. The V and J ends lost 4 bases and 5 bases, in that order; junction bases with no gene match: 7. The germline CDR1 and CDR2 sequences are SGHKS and YYEKEE (reference sequence). The CDR3 loop spans 14 amino acids. The CDR3 here is CASSPQGAGETQYF. CDR3 nucleotides: TGTGCCAGCAGCCCGCAGGGGGCCGGGGAGACCCAGTACTTC.

The chain joins TRBV2 to TRBJ2-3; D unclear. The CDR3 loop spans 13 amino acids. V was shortened by 6 bases and J by 2 bases, with 9 bases between the two germline ends. Germline V gene lookup returns CDR1 SNHLY and CDR2 FYNNEI. CDR3 coding DNA: TGTGCCAGCAGCCTGGACCTCACAGATACGCAGTATTTT. It codes for CASSLDLTDTQYF.

The gene calls are TRBV10-3 and TRBJ2-3; TRBD1 matches 9 bases. The CDR3 is 15 amino acids. The junction had 3 bases not matched to a gene; V was cut back by 4 bases and J by 1 base. Germline assignment: CDR1 ENHRY and CDR2 SYGVKD. The CDR3 DNA follows: TGTGCCATCAGTGCACAGGGGGCGCGCACAGATACGCAGTATTTT. Protein: CAISAQGARTDTQYF.

V and J are TRBV19 and TRBJ2-7; TRBD1 aligns across 9 bases. Trimming cost V 5 bases and J 1 base; bases outside gene matches: 15. Germline assignment: CDR1 LNHDA and CDR2 SQIVND (reference sequence). The CDR3 runs to 18 residues. CDR3 bases: TGTGCCAGTAGTTTCGACATAATCCGGGACAGGGTTTCCTACGAGCAGTACTTC. It codes for CASSFDIIRDRVSYEQYF.